This TCR beta chain was found in a study of cytomegalovirus exposure and HLA in healthy donors. Across the study: Around 80 million unique TCR sequences came from HLA-typed donors in an early release.

In the PCR, 60 Vbeta and 13 Jbeta primers were used. TCRdb's table, derived via immunoSEQ multiplex PCR, lists solely in-frame clones and lacks some. The sample records approximately 190,000 clones, around 84% being singletons. Concerning this clone: Its antigen is not known.

Whole-study results and caveats: A link between a missense DCLRE1C variant and TCR beta V- and J-gene trimming emerged from a later analysis. Reportedly, cytomegalovirus status was diagnosed with high sensitivity and specificity.

The CDR3 runs to 15 residues. V lost 3 bases and J lost 3; bases outside the gene matches: 7. Per the germline V gene, CDR1 is SGHRS and CDR2 is YFSETQ. The gene calls are TRBV5-1 and TRBJ2-5; 8 bases fit TRBD2. The TCR was taken from a woman aged 50 to 60 in good health and CMV-seropositive. The sequenced sample was PBMCs. The DNA for the CDR3 is TGCGCCAGCAGCTCCTTCGGGGGGGGTGAAGAGACCCAGTACTTC. This translates into CASSSFGGGEETQYF.